The source of this T cell receptor beta chain is a study of vaccination and CD4 T cells after COVID-19. Trimming stripped 0 bases from V and 10 bases from J, with 15 bases between. The CDR3 runs to 14 residues. Germline V gives CDR1 MRHNA, CDR2 SNTAGT. Cultured CD4+ T-cell DNA underwent Oncomine TCR Beta short-read sequencing. TCRdb called the PCR reads again in MiXCR, with one record for every CDR3 protein. This table holds 5,000 to 7,500 distinct CDR3 sequences, 25% to 35% found once. Indicated treatment: approximately nine-day PBMC culture with coronavirus spike peptide pools or control peptides (ViraFEST assay). CD4+ T cells that came from the unexposed donor were collected before the COVID-19 pandemic (2011-2018). This clonotype has more than one count but fewer than ten. Its antigen is still unknown.

The J gene is TRBJ1-2, the V gene TRBV6-4; D gene ambiguous. Input material: CD4+ T cells from blood, cultured in vitro. This sequence was found in a human donor in good health. This CDR3 reads CASSDSSRLTNYTF. As DNA, the CDR3 is TGTGCCAGCAGTGACTCGAGCAGGCTGACTAACTACACCTTC.